This T cell receptor beta chain was sequenced for a study of a mutant IDH1 vaccine in newly diagnosed glioma. Study outcomes and limitations: Of all patients, around 94% showed vaccine-induced immune responses.

This clone was found once. The antigen remains unidentified. The time point was: week 47, end of study. Every vaccine dose comprised 300 ug of mutant IDH1 20-mer peptide plus topical imiquimod. CDR3 length: 15 residues. CDR1 is LGHNA and CDR2 is YSLEER in the germline V gene. V lost 1 base and J lost 4, with 12 bases in between. TCRdb keeps only in-frame clones here, not all; method: immunoSEQ multiplex PCR. Of some 30,000 clones detected, 65% to 85% appear once; the ten largest clones hold about 28%. This chain links TRBV4-3 with TRBJ2-3; D remains unclear. The sequence was obtained from a young man with glioma. The sequencing here drew on PBMCs, taken from a glioma patient whose treatment included an IDH1 peptide vaccine. This chain's CDR3 is CASSQANSVADTQYF. The CDR3, as DNA: TGCGCCAGCAGCCAAGCAAACTCCGTAGCAGATACGCAGTATTTT.